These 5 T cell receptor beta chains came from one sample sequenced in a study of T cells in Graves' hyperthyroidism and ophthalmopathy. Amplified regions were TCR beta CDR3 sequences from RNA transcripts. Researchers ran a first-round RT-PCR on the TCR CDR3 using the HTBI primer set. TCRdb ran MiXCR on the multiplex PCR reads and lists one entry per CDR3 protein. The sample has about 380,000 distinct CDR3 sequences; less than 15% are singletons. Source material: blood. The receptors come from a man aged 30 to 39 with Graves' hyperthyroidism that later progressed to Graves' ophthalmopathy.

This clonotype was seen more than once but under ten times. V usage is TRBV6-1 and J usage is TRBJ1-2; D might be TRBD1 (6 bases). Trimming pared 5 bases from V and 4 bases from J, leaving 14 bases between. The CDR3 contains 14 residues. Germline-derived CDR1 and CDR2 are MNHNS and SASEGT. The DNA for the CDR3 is TGTGCCAGCAGTACGGCAGGGGCTATCTATGGCTACACCTTC. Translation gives CASSTAGAIYGYTF.

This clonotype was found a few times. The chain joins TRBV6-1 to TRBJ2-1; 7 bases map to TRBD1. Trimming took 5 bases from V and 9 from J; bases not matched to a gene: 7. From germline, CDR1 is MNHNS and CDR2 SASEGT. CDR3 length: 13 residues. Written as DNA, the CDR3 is TGTGCCAGCAGTACCGGGCCAGGGGGTGAGCAGTTCTTC. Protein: CASSTGPGGEQFF.

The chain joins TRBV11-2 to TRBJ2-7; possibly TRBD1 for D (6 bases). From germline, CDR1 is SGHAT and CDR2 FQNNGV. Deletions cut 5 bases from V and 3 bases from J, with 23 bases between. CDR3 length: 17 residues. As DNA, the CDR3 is TGTGCCAGCAGCCACATGACAGGTGGAACGATCGTCTACGAGCAGTACTTC. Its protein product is CASSHMTGGTIVYEQYF.

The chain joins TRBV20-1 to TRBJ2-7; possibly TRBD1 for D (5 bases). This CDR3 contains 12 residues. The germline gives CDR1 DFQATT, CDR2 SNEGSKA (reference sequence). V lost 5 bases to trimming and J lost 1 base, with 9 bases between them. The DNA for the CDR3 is TGCAGTGCTTCGGACAATTCCTACGAGCAGTACTTC. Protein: CSASDNSYEQYF.

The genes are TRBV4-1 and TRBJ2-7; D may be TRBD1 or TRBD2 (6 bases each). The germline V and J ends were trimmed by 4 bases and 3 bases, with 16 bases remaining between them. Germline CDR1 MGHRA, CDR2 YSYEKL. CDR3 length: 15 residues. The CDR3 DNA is TGCGCCAGCAGCCCACGTAGGGGGGACGGCTACGAGCAGTACTTC. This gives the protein CASSPRRGDGYEQYF.